This is a list of T cell receptor beta chains from one sample in a study of T cells after yellow fever vaccination. TCRdb processed the 5' RACE reads anew with MiXCR; each CDR3 protein has one entry. The repertoire holds about 110,000 distinct CDR3 sequences, around 8% seen once, with around 25% in the top ten. The sequencing here drew on CD8+ T cells sorted from PBMCs, taken 45 days after the yellow fever booster vaccination. The receptor source for this set is a man aged 30 to 39 who received the YFV17D yellow fever vaccine. Each CDR3 is given with its conserved first and last residue.

cdr3_aa: CASSPAGGRGDEQFF
j_call: TRBJ2-1
v_call: TRBV11-2

cdr3_aa: CASSVTGRVQPQHF
j_call: TRBJ1-5
v_call: TRBV12-3/TRBV12-4

cdr3_aa: CASSFQGGGKLFF
j_call: TRBJ1-4
v_call: TRBV27

cdr3_aa: CASSQGSGNEQFF
j_call: TRBJ2-1
v_call: TRBV4-3

cdr3_aa: CSARTEARRAQYF
j_call: TRBJ2-5
v_call: TRBV20-1

cdr3_aa: CASSFGQPYEQYF
j_call: TRBJ2-7
v_call: TRBV12-3/TRBV12-4

cdr3_aa: CASSSGTPAQPQYF
j_call: TRBJ2-5
v_call: TRBV6-2/TRBV6-3

cdr3_aa: CASSSLAGLNYEQYF
j_call: TRBJ2-7
v_call: TRBV7-6

cdr3_aa: CAISETGHSSYNEQFF
j_call: TRBJ2-1
v_call: TRBV10-3

cdr3_aa: CASERERNIQYF
j_call: TRBJ2-4
v_call: TRBV7-9

cdr3_aa: CASSYGGTGDYEQYF
j_call: TRBJ2-7
v_call: TRBV12-3/TRBV12-4

cdr3_aa: CASSLPQTGSYNTGELFF
j_call: TRBJ2-2
v_call: TRBV11-2

cdr3_aa: CASSPTDRGEETQYF
j_call: TRBJ2-5
v_call: TRBV12-3/TRBV12-4

cdr3_aa: CASSLGSLTDTQYF
j_call: TRBJ2-3
v_call: TRBV28

cdr3_aa: CASSLDVGLDPYEQYF
j_call: TRBJ2-7
v_call: TRBV7-9

cdr3_aa: CASSPPQGGVYEQYF
j_call: TRBJ2-7
v_call: TRBV27

cdr3_aa: CASSVTVYEQYF
j_call: TRBJ2-7
v_call: TRBV6-1

cdr3_aa: CASSVGSYNEQFF
j_call: TRBJ2-1
v_call: TRBV9

cdr3_aa: CSAPGLPGGSEQYF
j_call: TRBJ2-7
v_call: TRBV20-1

cdr3_aa: CSVGLTYEQYF
j_call: TRBJ2-7
v_call: TRBV20-1

cdr3_aa: CAWSILRGGYNEQFF
j_call: TRBJ2-1
v_call: TRBV30

cdr3_aa: CASSLVGGGNQPQHF
j_call: TRBJ1-5
v_call: TRBV6-2/TRBV6-3

cdr3_aa: CASSPTGLQETQYF
j_call: TRBJ2-5
v_call: TRBV5-1

cdr3_aa: CSALTGENTGELFF
j_call: TRBJ2-2
v_call: TRBV29-1

cdr3_aa: CSALPTEDYEQYF
j_call: TRBJ2-7
v_call: TRBV20-1

cdr3_aa: CASSVEGGDTYEQYF
j_call: TRBJ2-7
v_call: TRBV9